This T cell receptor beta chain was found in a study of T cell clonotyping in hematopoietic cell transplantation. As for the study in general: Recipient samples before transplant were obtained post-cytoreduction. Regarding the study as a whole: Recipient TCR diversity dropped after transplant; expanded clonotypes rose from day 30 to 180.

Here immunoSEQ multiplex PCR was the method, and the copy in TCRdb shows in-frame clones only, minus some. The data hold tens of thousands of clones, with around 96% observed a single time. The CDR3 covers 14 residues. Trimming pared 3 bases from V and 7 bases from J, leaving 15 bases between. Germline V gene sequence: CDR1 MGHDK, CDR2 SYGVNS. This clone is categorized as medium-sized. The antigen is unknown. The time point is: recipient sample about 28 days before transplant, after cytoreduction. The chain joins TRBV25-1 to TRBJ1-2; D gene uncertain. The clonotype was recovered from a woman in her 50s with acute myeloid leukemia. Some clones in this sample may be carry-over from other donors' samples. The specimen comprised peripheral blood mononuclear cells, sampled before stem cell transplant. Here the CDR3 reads CASSELGSVFGYTF. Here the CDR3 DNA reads TGTGCCAGCAGTGAGCTCGGGTCGGTATTTGGCTACACCTTC.